Following are 25 T cell receptor beta chains from one sample sequenced in a study of PD-L1 blockade in urothelial cancer. Sequenced by immunoSEQ multiplex PCR; TCRdb stores in-frame clones only, minus some. The data show under 25,000 clones, with about four fifths seen just once and more than 1.5% held by the top ten. As to time point: peripheral blood 6 weeks after treatment start. Sequenced material: PBMCs, taken around atezolizumab (anti-PD-L1) treatment. The origin of the receptors is a man in his sixties or seventies with urothelial cancer.

The gene calls are TRBV4-3 and TRBJ2-7; D not resolved. CDR1 LGHNA and CDR2 YSLEER come from the germline V gene. Trimming took 0 bases from V and 3 from J, leaving 9 bases between them. The CDR3 is 14 residues long. CDR3 nucleotides: TGCGCCAGCAGCCAAGAATTTCCGGGCTACGAGCAGTACTTC. Translated: CASSQEFPGYEQYF.

The gene calls are TRBV14 and TRBJ2-1, with 12 bases matching TRBD2. CDR1 and CDR2 from the germline V gene are SGHDN and FVKESK. The CDR3 has 15 amino acids. The J segment lost 10 bases and the V segment lost 0 bases, leaving 4 bases of the junction unmatched. The chain's CDR3 is CASSQDLAGGLEQFF. DNA for the CDR3: TGTGCCAGCAGCCAAGATCTAGCGGGAGGGCTAGAGCAGTTCTTC.

This clone was seen only once. The rearrangement links TRBV19 to TRBJ1-2, with a weak D call TRBD1 (5 bases). V lost 6 bases and J lost 8, with 16 bases in between. The CDR3 is 13 residues long. CDR1 is LNHDA, CDR2 SQIVND, per germline (reference sequence). The CDR3 coding sequence is TGTGCCAGTAGGTCCTGGGGGGGAAACGGCTACACCTTC. It translates to CASRSWGGNGYTF.

This chain links TRBV11-2 with TRBJ1-1; 8 positions match TRBD1. The trim removed 6 bases at V and 0 bases at J, leaving 9 bases unmatched. Germline lookup yields CDR1 SGHAT and CDR2 FQNNGV. The CDR3 spans 16 residues. The chain's CDR3 is CASSSRTGLLNTEAFF. As DNA, the CDR3 is TGTGCCAGCAGTTCCAGGACAGGGCTCTTGAACACTGAAGCTTTCTTT.

The rearrangement links TRBV7-8 to TRBJ2-2; 7 bases align to TRBD2. V was clipped by 3 bases and J by 2 bases; unmatched bases: 3. The CDR3 consists of 15 residues. Germline V gene lookup returns CDR1 SGHVS and CDR2 FQNEAQ. DNA for the CDR3: TGTGCCAGCAGCTTCGGGGGGAGTAACACCGGGGAGCTGTTTTTT. Translating gives CASSFGGSNTGELFF.

V and J are TRBV14 and TRBJ2-1, with a possible D match to TRBD1 (6 bases). Trimming pared 7 bases from V and 5 bases from J, leaving 18 bases between. CDR1 SGHDN and CDR2 FVKESK come from the germline V gene. The CDR3 runs to 15 residues. DNA of the CDR3: TGTGCCAGCACCCCGATGGACAGATCGCACAATGAGCAGTTCTTC. Its translation: CASTPMDRSHNEQFF.

The chain employs TRBV7-2 and TRBJ1-5, with a possible D match to TRBD1 (6 bases). Looked up from germline, CDR1 is SGHTA and CDR2 is FQGNSA. Trimming cost V 5 bases and J 6 bases, with 14 bases left between them. The CDR3 is made up of 14 amino acids. The CDR3 is CASSPRGGAQPQHF. CDR3 DNA sequence: TGTGCCAGCAGCCCCCGGGGGGGGGCTCAGCCCCAGCATTTT.

The chain uses TRBV7-9 and TRBJ2-1; 13 nucleotides agree with TRBD2. Germline CDR1 and CDR2: SEHNR and FQNEAQ (reference sequence). Unmatched junction bases numbered 8, after V lost 11 bases and J lost 4 bases. This CDR3 is built from 15 residues. The CDR3 sequence: CAGGTSGNTYNEQFF. The CDR3, as DNA: TGTGCCGGCGGGACTAGCGGGAATACGTACAATGAGCAGTTCTTC.

V gene TRBV7-9 combines with J gene TRBJ2-1, with 8 positions matching TRBD2. Germline CDR1 is SEHNR and CDR2 is FQNEAQ (reference sequence). With V trimmed by 1 base and J by 9 bases, 8 bases remained unmatched. The CDR3 loop spans 15 amino acids. Here the CDR3 DNA reads TGTGCCAGCAGCTTAGAAGGGACTAGAGTATCTGAGCAGTTCTTC. It translates to CASSLEGTRVSEQFF.

The chain employs TRBV7-2 and TRBJ2-3; TRBD2 aligns across 8 bases. Germline V gene sequence: CDR1 SGHTA, CDR2 FQGNSA. The CDR3 is 18 residues long. V dropped 2 bases and J dropped 6; count of bases not matched to a gene: 16. As DNA, the CDR3 is TGTGCCAGCAGCTTATCTAAAAGCGGGAGCTTTCTGGGGGATACGCAGTATTTT. Residues: CASSLSKSGSFLGDTQYF.

The chain links TRBV11-3 to TRBJ2-2; 8 bases agree with TRBD1. Per the germline V gene, CDR1 is SGHNT and CDR2 is YENEEA. Losses at the gene ends were 8 bases for V and 1 base for J; bases not matched to a gene: 3. The CDR3 totals 14 residues. CDR3 amino acids: CASAGTGNTGELFF. In DNA form, the CDR3 reads TGTGCCAGCGCGGGGACAGGGAACACCGGGGAGCTGTTTTTT. The entire variable domain, with the rest obtained from reference TRBV11-3 and TRBJ2-2, is as follows: EAGVVQSPRYKIIEKKQPVAFWCNPISGHNTLYWYLQNLGQGPELLIRYENEEAVDDSQLPKDRFSAERLKGVDSTLKIQPAELGDSAVYLCASAGTGNTGELFFGEGSRLTVL.

The chain couples TRBV7-2 to TRBJ1-1; TRBD1 matches 8 bases. Germline CDR1 reads SGHTA; CDR2 reads FQGNSA. This CDR3 is 16 amino acids long. V lost 5 bases to trimming and J lost 4 bases; unmatched junction nucleotides: 12. CDR3 protein: CASSGRGTGGGTEAFF. In DNA form, the CDR3 reads TGTGCCAGCAGCGGCCGAGGGACAGGCGGAGGCACTGAAGCTTTCTTT.

The chain combines TRBV19 with TRBJ2-7; TRBD2 is a possible D gene (6 bases). Germline V lookup: CDR1 LNHDA, CDR2 SQIVND (reference sequence). The CDR3 loop spans 13 amino acids. Trimming stripped 6 bases from V and 6 bases from J, with 15 bases between. This CDR3 reads CASSLGTSGEQYF. The CDR3 DNA is TGTGCCAGTAGCCTCGGGACTTCAGGCGAGCAGTACTTC.

V usage is TRBV7-2 and J usage is TRBJ1-3; D is unclear. V was pared by 1 base and J by 2 bases, with 6 bases between. CDR1 and CDR2 (germline): SGHTA, FQGNSA. This CDR3 has 14 amino acids. This CDR3 reads CASSLEAPGNTIYF. In DNA, the CDR3 is TGTGCCAGCAGCTTAGAAGCCCCTGGAAACACCATATATTTT.

The chain employs TRBV19 and TRBJ1-3; D uncertain. The CDR3 contains 16 residues. V lost 0 bases and J 0 bases, leaving 9 bases between the germline ends. The germline V gene has CDR1 LNHDA and CDR2 SQIVND (reference sequence). The CDR3 loop is CASSIEYGSSGNTIYF. In DNA, the CDR3 is TGTGCCAGTAGTATAGAATACGGGAGCTCTGGAAACACCATATATTTT.

The chain joins TRBV4-2 to TRBJ2-5; D is unclear. Germline V gives CDR1 LGHNA, CDR2 YNFKEQ. This CDR3 has 14 residues. V was pared by 1 base and J by 2 bases, with 8 bases between. CDR3 DNA sequence: TGTGCCAGCAGCCAAGGACGGGTACAAGAGACCCAGTACTTC. It yields the protein CASSQGRVQETQYF.

This rearrangement joins TRBV30 to TRBJ1-1; 7 nucleotides align to TRBD1. CDR1 is GTSNPN, CDR2 SVGIG, per germline (reference sequence). This CDR3 contains 14 residues. Trimming at V came to 0 bases and at J to 9 bases, leaving 10 bases not matched to a gene. CDR3 region: CAWSVRPGQSKAFF. The CDR3, as DNA: TGTGCCTGGAGTGTACGACCGGGACAGTCTAAAGCTTTCTTT.

The chain employs TRBV7-2 and TRBJ1-2; D is unresolved. Germline CDR1 SGHTA, CDR2 FQGNSA. The CDR3 has 13 residues. V was cut by 5 bases and J by 8 bases, with 15 bases left in between. CDR3 nucleotides: TGTGCCAGCAGCCCCAGACTCCTAGAGGGCTACACCTTC. Amino acids: CASSPRLLEGYTF. The full variable domain, completed using reference TRBV7-2 and TRBJ1-2, is GAGVSQSPSNKVTEKGKDVELRCDPISGHTALYWYRQSLGQGLEFLIYFQGNSAPDKSGLPSDRFSAERTGGSVSTLTIQRTQQEDSAVYLCASSPRLLEGYTFGSGTRLTVV.

This chain connects TRBV10-2 to TRBJ1-5; tentative D call: TRBD1 (5 bases). V was clipped by 5 bases and J by 2 bases, with 13 bases between them. This CDR3 is built from 15 residues. CDR1 and CDR2 from the germline V gene are WSHSY and SAAADI. As DNA, the CDR3 is TGCGCCAGCAGTAGGACCGGGGGAGGCAATCAGCCCCAGCATTTT. Its protein is CASSRTGGGNQPQHF.

The J gene is TRBJ2-5, the V gene TRBV9; D perhaps matches TRBD1 (6 bases). Trimming left V 3 bases short and J 5 bases short, with 17 bases between. Germline V lookup: CDR1 SGDLS, CDR2 YYNGEE. The CDR3 is made up of 15 amino acids. CDR3 DNA sequence: TGTGCCAGCAGCGCAGGACAGACGCTGGGGGAGACCCAGTACTTC. As protein: CASSAGQTLGETQYF.

The chain employs TRBV18 and TRBJ1-2; 8 nucleotides line up with TRBD1. CDR3 size: 13 residues. The V and J ends lost 2 bases and 5 bases, in that order; junction bases with no gene match: 1. CDR1 and CDR2 from the germline V gene are KGHSH and LQKENI. The CDR3 coding sequence is TGTGCCAGCTCACCAGACAGGGGATATGGCTACACCTTC. Protein sequence: CASSPDRGYGYTF.

CDR3 in DNA: TGTGCCAGTAGTATAGGGGGAAGCGGATACGTATACCAAGAGACCCAGTACTTC. This translates into CASSIGGSGYVYQETQYF. The J gene is TRBJ2-5, the V gene TRBV19, with D possibly matching TRBD2 (5 bases). Trimming stripped 1 base from V and 0 bases from J, with 18 bases between. Per the germline V gene, CDR1 is LNHDA and CDR2 is SQIVND (reference sequence). This CDR3 comprises 18 residues.

The chain links TRBV4-3 to TRBJ2-5, with 7 bases fitting TRBD1. CDR1 LGHNA and CDR2 YSLEER come from the germline V gene. The CDR3 is made up of 14 amino acids. V lost 1 base to trimming and J lost 3 bases; unmatched junction nucleotides: 2. The CDR3 sequence: CASSQGDREETQYF. Here the CDR3 DNA reads TGCGCCAGCAGCCAAGGCGACAGGGAAGAGACCCAGTACTTC.

The V call is TRBV7-9, the J call TRBJ1-1; 10 bases map to TRBD1. J lost 4 bases, V lost 5 bases, and 7 bases had no gene match. The CDR3 has 15 amino acids. The germline gives CDR1 SEHNR, CDR2 FQNEAQ (reference sequence). Written as DNA, the CDR3 is TGTGCCAGCAGCGTGACCGGGACAGGGGCCACTGAAGCTTTCTTT. Translation: CASSVTGTGATEAFF.

By share, this clone ranks as medium-sized. The chain combines TRBV7-2 with TRBJ1-1; D uncertain. Between the trimmed V and J ends, which lost 2 bases and 2 bases, there was a span of 15 bases. CDR3 length: 16 residues. Looked up from germline, CDR1 is SGHTA and CDR2 is FQGNSA. Here the CDR3 reads CASSLPPAGSNTEAFF. The CDR3 coding sequence is TGTGCCAGCAGCTTACCCCCCGCAGGCAGTAACACTGAAGCTTTCTTT.